This T cell receptor (beta chain) was found in a study of CD8 T cells in ankylosing spondylitis. The V gene end was trimmed by 6 bases and the J gene end by 4 bases; junction bases not matched to a gene: 8. Germline CDR1 MNHNS, CDR2 SASEGT. The CDR3 is 14 residues long. This clonotype appeared a few times. The antigen is not known. Findings and caveats of the study: A motif of 7 to 9 highly homologous TCR beta variants was seen as apparently characteristic of ankylosing spondylitis blood. Disease-associated clones were reportedly significantly overrepresented in matched ankylosing spondylitis synovial fluid.

In making TCR beta libraries, quantitative 5'-RACE with molecular barcodes was used. TCRdb reanalysed the 5' RACE reads using MiXCR and keeps one entry per CDR3 protein. The table includes about 250,000 distinct CDR3 sequences, roughly 32% detected once. This chain uses TRBV6-1 with TRBJ1-2, with 7 positions matching TRBD1. Sequenced input: blood, either unsorted or a sorted T cell fraction (not recorded which). This TCR came from a male donor with ankylosing spondylitis or in good health (not recorded which). CDR3 amino acids: CASSREQGSYGYTF. CDR3 coding DNA: TGTGCCAGCAGCCGGGAACAGGGGTCCTATGGCTACACCTTC.